This TCR beta chain was captured in a study of beta chain features in type 1 diabetes. The study's findings and limits: The study found moderately but significantly shorter TCRB CDR3s in all four CD4+ subsets of Type 1 diabetes patients.

This clone occurred a few times. Its antigen is unknown. What was sequenced were expressed TCRB transcripts, since all of the isolated RNA had been reverse transcribed. Sequencing was performed with immunoSEQ multiplex PCR; in TCRdb, only in-frame clones are kept and a portion is missing. The table lists hundreds of thousands of clones, about 14% of them singletons, with 0.03% to 0.045% in the top ten. This CDR3 is 13 amino acids long. V lost 1 base, J lost 13 bases, and 14 bases lay in between. Germline V gene data show CDR1 as LGHNA and CDR2 as YSLEER. This receptor was identified in a young man with type 1 diabetes. Sequencing used naive CD4+ T cells from blood. The rearrangement links TRBV4-3 to TRBJ2-1, with TRBD2 as a possible D gene (6 bases). CDR3 protein: CASSQGRGRPQFF. The CDR3 region has the DNA TGCGCCAGCAGCCAAGGGCGGGGCAGGCCACAGTTCTTC.